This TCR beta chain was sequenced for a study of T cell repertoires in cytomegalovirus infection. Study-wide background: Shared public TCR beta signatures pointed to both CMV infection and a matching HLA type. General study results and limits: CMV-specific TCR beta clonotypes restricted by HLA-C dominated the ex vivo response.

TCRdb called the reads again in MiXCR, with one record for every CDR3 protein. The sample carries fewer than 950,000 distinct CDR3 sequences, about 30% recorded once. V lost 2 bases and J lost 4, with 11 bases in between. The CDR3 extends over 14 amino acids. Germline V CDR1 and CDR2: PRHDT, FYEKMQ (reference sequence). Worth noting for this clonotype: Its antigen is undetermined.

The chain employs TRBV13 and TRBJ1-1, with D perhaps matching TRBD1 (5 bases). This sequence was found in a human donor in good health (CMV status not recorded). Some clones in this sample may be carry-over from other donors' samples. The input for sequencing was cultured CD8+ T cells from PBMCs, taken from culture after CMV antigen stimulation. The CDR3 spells CASSLNGGTTEAFF. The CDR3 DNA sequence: TGTGCCAGCAGCTTAAACGGAGGGACCACTGAAGCTTTCTTT.